Described below is a single T cell receptor (beta chain) sequence and its context. Its specificity is not known. The data are from a study of graft-versus-host responses after intestinal transplantation. Sequencing was performed with immunoSEQ multiplex PCR; in TCRdb, only in-frame clones are kept and a portion is missing. This table holds over 65,000 clones, around 93% found once. V lost 8 bases and J lost 3; bases outside the gene matches: 8. The CDR3 is 14 residues long. Germline V CDR1 and CDR2: GTSNPN, SVGIG (reference sequence). Study-wide results and caveats: The study associated peak circulating GvH clone levels with early post-transplant HvG declines.

The TCR was taken from a human donor who was the organ donor for an intestinal transplant. The chain couples TRBV30 to TRBJ2-3, with TRBD2 identical over 10 bases. Sample: unstimulated CD8+ T cells sorted from spleen or lymph node cells, taken before transplant. The CDR3 reads CAVYSGRSTDTQYF. Written as DNA, the CDR3 is TGTGCCGTTTATAGCGGGAGGTCGACAGATACGCAGTATTTT.